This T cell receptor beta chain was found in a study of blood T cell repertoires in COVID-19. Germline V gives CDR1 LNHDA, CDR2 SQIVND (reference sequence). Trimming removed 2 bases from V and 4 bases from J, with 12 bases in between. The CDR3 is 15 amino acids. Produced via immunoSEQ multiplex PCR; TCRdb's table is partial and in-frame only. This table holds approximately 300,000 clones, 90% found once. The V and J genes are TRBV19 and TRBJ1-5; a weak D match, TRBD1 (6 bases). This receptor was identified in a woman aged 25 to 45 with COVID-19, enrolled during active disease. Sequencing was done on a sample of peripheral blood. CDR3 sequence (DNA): TGTGCCAGTAGTATACGGGGGGCCTCGAATCAGCCCCAGCATTTT. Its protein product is CASSIRGASNQPQHF. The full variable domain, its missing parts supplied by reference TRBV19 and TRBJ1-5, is DGGITQSPKYLFRKEGQNVTLSCEQNLNHDAMYWYRQDPGQGLRLIYYSQIVNDFQKGDIAEGYSVSREKKESFPLTVTSAQKNPTAFYLCASSIRGASNQPQHFGDGTRLSIL.